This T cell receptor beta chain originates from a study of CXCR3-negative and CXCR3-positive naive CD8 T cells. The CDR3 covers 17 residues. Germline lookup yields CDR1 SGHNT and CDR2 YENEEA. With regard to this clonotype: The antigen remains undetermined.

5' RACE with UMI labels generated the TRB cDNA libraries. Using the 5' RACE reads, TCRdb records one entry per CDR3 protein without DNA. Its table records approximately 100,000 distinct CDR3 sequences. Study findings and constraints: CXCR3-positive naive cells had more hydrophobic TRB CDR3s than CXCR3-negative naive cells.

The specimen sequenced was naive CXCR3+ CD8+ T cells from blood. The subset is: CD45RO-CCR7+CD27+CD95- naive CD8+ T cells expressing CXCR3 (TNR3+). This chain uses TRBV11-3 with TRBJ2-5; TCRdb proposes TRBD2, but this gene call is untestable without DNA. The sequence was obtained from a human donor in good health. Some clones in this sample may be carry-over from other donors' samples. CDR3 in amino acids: CASSSYLGLAGEETQYF.